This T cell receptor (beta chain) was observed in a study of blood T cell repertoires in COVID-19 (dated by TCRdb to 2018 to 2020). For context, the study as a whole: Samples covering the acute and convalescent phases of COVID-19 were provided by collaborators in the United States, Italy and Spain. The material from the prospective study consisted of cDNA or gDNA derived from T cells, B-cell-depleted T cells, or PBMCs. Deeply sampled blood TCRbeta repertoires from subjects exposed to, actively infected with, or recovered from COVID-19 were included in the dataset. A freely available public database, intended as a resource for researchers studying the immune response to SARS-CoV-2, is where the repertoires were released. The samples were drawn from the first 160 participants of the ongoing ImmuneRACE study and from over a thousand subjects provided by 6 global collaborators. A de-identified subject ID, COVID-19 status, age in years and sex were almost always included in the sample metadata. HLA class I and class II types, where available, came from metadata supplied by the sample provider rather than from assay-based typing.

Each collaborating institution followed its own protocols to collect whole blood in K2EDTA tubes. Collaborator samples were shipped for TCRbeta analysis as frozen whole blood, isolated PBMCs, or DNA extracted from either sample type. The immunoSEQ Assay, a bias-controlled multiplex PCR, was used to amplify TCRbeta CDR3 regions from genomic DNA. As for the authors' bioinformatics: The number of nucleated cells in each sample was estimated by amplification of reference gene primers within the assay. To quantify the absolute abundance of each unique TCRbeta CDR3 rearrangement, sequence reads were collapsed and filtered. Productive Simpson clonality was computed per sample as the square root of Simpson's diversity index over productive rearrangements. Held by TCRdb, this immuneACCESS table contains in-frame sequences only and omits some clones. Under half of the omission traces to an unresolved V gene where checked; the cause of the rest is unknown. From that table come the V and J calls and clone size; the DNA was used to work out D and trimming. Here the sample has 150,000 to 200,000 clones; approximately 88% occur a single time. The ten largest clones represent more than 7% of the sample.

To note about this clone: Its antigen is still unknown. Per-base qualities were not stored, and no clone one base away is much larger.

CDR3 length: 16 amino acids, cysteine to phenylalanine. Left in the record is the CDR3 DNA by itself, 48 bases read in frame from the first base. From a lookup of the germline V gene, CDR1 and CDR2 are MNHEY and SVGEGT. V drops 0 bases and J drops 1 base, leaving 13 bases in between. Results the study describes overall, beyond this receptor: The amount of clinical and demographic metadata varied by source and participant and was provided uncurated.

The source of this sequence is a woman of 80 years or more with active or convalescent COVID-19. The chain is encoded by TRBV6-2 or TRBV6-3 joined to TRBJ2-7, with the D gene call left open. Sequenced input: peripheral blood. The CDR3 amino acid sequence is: CASSYSGLIDSYEQYF. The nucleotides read TGTGCCAGCAGTTACTCGGGCCTTATTGATTCCTACGAGCAGTACTTC.